This T cell receptor beta chain was identified in a study of cytomegalovirus exposure and HLA in healthy donors. General observations from the study: For presence/absence analyses, sequencing depth was assumed to be roughly uniform across donors. Cytomegalovirus status was reportedly diagnosed by the classifier with high sensitivity and specificity. Cytomegalovirus association was assigned to more than 150 TCR beta chains. A prior analysis recorded that most TCR beta V segments were productive about 87% or about 30% of the time.

The germline V and J ends were trimmed by 4 bases and 2 bases, with 15 bases remaining between them. Germline V CDR1 and CDR2: SGHRS, YFSETQ. This CDR3 contains 15 residues. The PCR had 60 Vbeta and 13 Jbeta primers. Method: immunoSEQ multiplex PCR; TCRdb's copy keeps in-frame clones and lacks some. The sample gives under 250,000 clones, just over 75% of which show up once; approximately 0.63% is in the top ten. With regard to this clone: Its cognate antigen is unknown.

The receptor was isolated from a man between 18 and 29 years old in good health and CMV-seronegative. The V call is TRBV5-1, the J call TRBJ1-1, with a weak D call TRBD1 (5 bases). The specimen was PBMCs. This chain's CDR3 is CASSQSAQGNTEAFF. CDR3 sequence (DNA): TGCGCCAGCAGCCAGTCAGCCCAGGGAAACACTGAAGCTTTCTTT.